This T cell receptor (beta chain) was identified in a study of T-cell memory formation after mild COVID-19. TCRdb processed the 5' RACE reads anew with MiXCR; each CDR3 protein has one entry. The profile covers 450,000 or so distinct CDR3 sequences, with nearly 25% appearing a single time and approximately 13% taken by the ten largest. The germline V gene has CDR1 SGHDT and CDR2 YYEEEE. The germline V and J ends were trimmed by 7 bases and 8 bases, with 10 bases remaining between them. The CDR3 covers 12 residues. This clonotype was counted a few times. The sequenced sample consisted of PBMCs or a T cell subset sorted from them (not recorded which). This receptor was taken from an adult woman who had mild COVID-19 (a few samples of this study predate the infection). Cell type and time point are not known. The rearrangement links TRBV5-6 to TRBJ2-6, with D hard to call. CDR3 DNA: TGTGCCAGCCGCCGGGCTACCAACGTCCTGACTTTC. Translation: CASRRATNVLTF.